These T cell receptor beta chains were read from a single sample in a study of shared clonotypes between healthy human individuals. The method was immunoSEQ multiplex PCR; TCRdb's version includes in-frame clones alone and lacks a portion of them. The sample lists under 2,500,000 clones; under 97% were seen once. The sequencing input was naive CD4+ T cells sorted from blood. The receptors originated from a man younger than 30 in good health. Each CDR3 is given with its conserved first and last residue. D genes are given only for firm matches. The listing skips clone size in some rows; elsewhere it reads once, few, many or a size class.

TRBV7-2	NA	TRBJ1-2	NA	TGTGCCAGCAGCTTTAAGGAAGGGGAGGGTAGTAGTGGCTACACCTTC	CASSFKEGEGSSGYTF
TRBV11-2	NA	TRBJ1-1	NA	TGTGCCAGCAGCTTAGGGGGCGGACATGGAGTTGAAGCTTTCTTT	CASSLGGGHGVEAFF
TRBV18	once	TRBJ1-6	NA	TGTGCCAGCTCACCAGTCCCCCTCTATCCGGTTGATTCACCCCTCCACTTT	CASSPVPLYPVDSPLHF
TRBV18	NA	TRBJ2-7	NA	TGTGCCAGCTCACCCGACAGCCTCTACGAGCAGTACTTC	CASSPDSLYEQYF
TRBV2	NA	TRBJ2-5	NA	TGTGCCAGCAGTGAAGAAATGGCGGCACAAGAGACCCAGTACTTC	CASSEEMAAQETQYF
TRBV5-1	NA	TRBJ2-5	NA	TGCGCCAGCAGCCCCTGGACAGAATCCTTGGAGACCCAGTACTTC	CASSPWTESLETQYF
TRBV21-1	NA	TRBJ2-7	NA	TGTGCCAGCAGCAACGTGGGGGACAGGGAGCGGGAGCAGTACTTC	CASSNVGDREREQYF
TRBV5-1	NA	TRBJ2-4	TRBD1	TGCGCCAGCAGGCCAGGGGGCGAGAACATTCAGTACTTC	CASRPGGENIQYF
TRBV9	NA	TRBJ2-3	TRBD2	TGTGCCAGCAGCTCCCAGGCGGCGGGAGGGCCCACAGATACGCAGTATTTT	CASSSQAAGGPTDTQYF
TRBV6-1	NA	TRBJ1-2	NA	TGTGCCAGCAGTGAAATAACCACCGGGGGCTATGGCTACACCTTC	CASSEITTGGYGYTF
TRBV29-1	NA	TRBJ2-3	NA	TGCAGCGCCGAATGGGGGATGGCGCAGTATTTT	CSAEWGMAQYF
TRBV19	once	TRBJ1-3	NA	TGTGCCAGTACTCGTCTGTTTGGCGACTCTGGAAACACCATATATTTT	CASTRLFGDSGNTIYF
TRBV10-3	NA	TRBJ2-7	TRBD1	TGTGCCATCACCTCGGGACAGGGGTCGTCCTACGAGCAGTACTTC	CAITSGQGSSYEQYF
TRBV10-3	NA	TRBJ2-2	NA	TGTGCCATCAGTGAGTCGGGACATCTGAACACCGGGGAGCTGTTTTTT	CAISESGHLNTGELFF
TRBV2	NA	TRBJ1-1	NA	TGTGCCAGCAGTGACAGACAGCTGGAAGCTTTCTTT	CASSDRQLEAFF
TRBV18	NA	TRBJ1-4	TRBD1	TGTGCCAGCTCACCACGGTGGACAGGGAGTGAAAAACTGTTTTTT	CASSPRWTGSEKLFF
TRBV28	NA	TRBJ1-5	NA	TGTGCCAGCAGTTTAAAGTATGCGGGGAATCAGCCCCAGCATTTT	CASSLKYAGNQPQHF
TRBV29-1	NA	TRBJ2-7	NA	TGCAGCGTTGCCGGCAGGGGCGCCTCCTACGAGCAGTACTTC	CSVAGRGASYEQYF
TRBV2	NA	TRBJ2-7	NA	TGTGCCAGCAGTGAATGGCGCGAGGAGCAGTACTTC	CASSEWREEQYF
TRBV19	NA	TRBJ1-2	TRBD1	TGTGCCAGTAGCGGACAGGGGCTTAACTATGGCTACACCTTC	CASSGQGLNYGYTF
TRBV27	NA	TRBJ2-2	TRBD2	TGTGCCAGCAGTCCACTAGCGGGAGCCGGGGAGCTGTTTTTT	CASSPLAGAGELFF
TRBV2	NA	TRBJ1-1	TRBD1	TGTGCCAGAGACAGGGGGAGGAACACTGAAGCTTTCTTT	CARDRGRNTEAFF
TRBV5-1	NA	TRBJ2-7	TRBD1	TGCGCCAGCAGCAATTCCGGGACAGGCTACGAGCAGTACTTC	CASSNSGTGYEQYF
TRBV29-1	NA	TRBJ1-2	NA	TGCAGCCTATCGGGAGGGTTCGGCTACACCTTC	CSLSGGFGYTF
TRBV28	few	TRBJ1-5	TRBD1	TGTGCCAGCAGTCCCGGGACAGGGAGCAATCAGCCCCAGCATTTT	CASSPGTGSNQPQHF
TRBV19	NA	TRBJ2-3	NA	TGTGCCAGTAGTACACGCACAGATACGCAGTATTTT	CASSTRTDTQYF
TRBV5-6	NA	TRBJ2-1	NA	TGTGCCAGCACCCTTGGGCACTCCAATGAGCAGTTCTTC	CASTLGHSNEQFF
TRBV5-1	NA	TRBJ1-4	NA	TGCGCCAGCAGCCCTGGACAGCACTCAACTAATGAAAAACTGTTTTTT	CASSPGQHSTNEKLFF
TRBV7-2	NA	TRBJ2-7	TRBD2	TGTGCCAGCAGCTTACGCGCGGGACTAGATAGATACGAGCAGTACTTC	CASSLRAGLDRYEQYF
TRBV7-6	NA	TRBJ2-3	TRBD2	TGTGCCAGCAGCTCCCCCCCAGCGGGAGTAACAGATACGCAGTATTTT	CASSSPPAGVTDTQYF
TRBV27	NA	TRBJ2-3	TRBD2	TGTGCCAGCAGTTTATCGGTGATAGCGGGAGTAGATACGCAGTATTTT	CASSLSVIAGVDTQYF
TRBV10-3	few	TRBJ1-6	NA	TGTGCCATCAGTGACGACCCAGGGTCACCCCTCCACTTT	CAISDDPGSPLHF
TRBV4-3	NA	TRBJ2-3	NA	TGCGCCAGCAGCCAAGAGATGGCAGATACGCAGTATTTT	CASSQEMADTQYF
TRBV10-3	NA	TRBJ1-5	NA	TGTGCCATCAGTGAGGGCACAGGGACGGGCCAGCCCCAGCATTTT	CAISEGTGTGQPQHF
TRBV5-6	NA	TRBJ2-7	NA	TGTGCCAGCAGCTTGGAGATAGATTCCTACGAGCAGTACTTC	CASSLEIDSYEQYF
TRBV7-2	NA	TRBJ1-1	NA	TGTGCCAGCAGCTTCCGGTGGATGAACACTGAAGCTTTCTTT	CASSFRWMNTEAFF
TRBV11-1	NA	TRBJ2-7	NA	TGTGCCAGCAGCTTAGAAAGGCAAGACGAGCAGTACTTC	CASSLERQDEQYF
TRBV2	NA	TRBJ1-2	TRBD1	TGTGCCAGCAGTGAAGGAACAGGGGTCTATGGCTACACCTTC	CASSEGTGVYGYTF
TRBV5-1	NA	TRBJ2-3	NA	TGCGCCAGCAGCCCGGAGGTATCCACAGATACGCAGTATTTT	CASSPEVSTDTQYF
TRBV25-1	once	TRBJ1-1	NA	TGTGCCAGCAGGCCCCAGGGGTCGAACACTGAAGCTTTCTTT	CASRPQGSNTEAFF
TRBV25-1	NA	TRBJ1-6	NA	TGTGCCAGCAGTGAATATGGGAGCTCCTATAATTCACCCCTCCACTTT	CASSEYGSSYNSPLHF
TRBV13	NA	TRBJ2-5	NA	TGTGCCAGCAGACCCTCTAACCAAGAGACCCAGTACTTC	CASRPSNQETQYF